This T cell receptor beta chain was recorded in a study of CD8 T cells in ankylosing spondylitis. The CDR3 runs to 14 residues. V was trimmed by 3 bases and J by 0 bases, leaving 9 bases between them. Germline V gene sequence: CDR1 DFQATT, CDR2 SNEGSKA (reference sequence). Preparation of TCR beta libraries was done by quantitative 5'-RACE with molecular barcodes. TCRdb processed the 5' RACE reads anew with MiXCR; each CDR3 protein has one entry. The data contain some 450,000 distinct CDR3 sequences, approximately 17% of them singletons. The study's findings and limits: Disease-linked clones, CD8+, were relatively rare in peripheral blood. Previous work reported some of these motif variants in the synovial fluid and blood of reactive arthritis. Reportedly, disease-linked clones are significantly enriched in ankylosing spondylitis patients' matched synovial fluid. Apparently characteristic of ankylosing spondylitis blood was a TCR beta motif (roughly eight highly homologous variants).

As for this clonotype: The antigen remains unidentified.

This chain joins TRBV20-1 and TRBJ1-5; D gene unclear. Source material: blood, either unsorted or a sorted T cell fraction (not recorded which). The TCR comes from a male donor with ankylosing spondylitis. In nucleotides, the CDR3 is TGCAGTGCTAGGACATTTAATAGCAATCAGCCCCAGCATTTT. Protein product: CSARTFNSNQPQHF.